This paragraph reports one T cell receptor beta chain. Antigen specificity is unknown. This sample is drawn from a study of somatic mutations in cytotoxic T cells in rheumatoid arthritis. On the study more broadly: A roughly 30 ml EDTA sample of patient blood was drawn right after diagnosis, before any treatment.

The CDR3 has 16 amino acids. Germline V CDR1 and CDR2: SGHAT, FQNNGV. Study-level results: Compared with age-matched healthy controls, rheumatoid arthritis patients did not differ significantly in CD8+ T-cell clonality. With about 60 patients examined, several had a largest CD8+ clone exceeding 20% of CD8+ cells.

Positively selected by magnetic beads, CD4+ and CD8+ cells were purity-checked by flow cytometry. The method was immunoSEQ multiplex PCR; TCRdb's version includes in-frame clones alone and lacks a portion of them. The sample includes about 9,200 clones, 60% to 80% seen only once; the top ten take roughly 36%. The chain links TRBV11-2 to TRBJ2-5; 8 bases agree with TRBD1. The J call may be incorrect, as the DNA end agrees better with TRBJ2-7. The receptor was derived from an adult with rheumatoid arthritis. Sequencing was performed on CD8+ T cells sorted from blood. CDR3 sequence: CASSPRTGSGSYEQYF. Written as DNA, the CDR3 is TGTGCCAGCAGCCCAAGGACAGGGTCGGGCTCCTACGAGCAGTACTTC.